The present T cell receptor beta chain was sequenced within a study of T cells in Graves' hyperthyroidism and ophthalmopathy. V lost 3 bases, J lost 11 bases, and 13 bases lay in between. The CDR3 spans 12 residues. Clinical symptoms, serum thyroxine, TRAb, thyroid ultrasound and orbital computed tomography established diagnosis. General study findings and limits: Also found in blood were most expanded thyroid clonotypes above 0.001.

This clonotype was seen many times. Its antigen remains unknown. Regions amplified from RNA transcripts were the TCR beta CDR3 regions. The HTBI set primed first-round TCR CDR3 RT-PCR. TCRdb redid the calling of the multiplex PCR reads with MiXCR, one entry per CDR3 protein. The sample lists 400,000 to 500,000 distinct CDR3 sequences, roughly 14% occurring once. The receptor was derived from a man between 18 and 35 years old with Graves' ophthalmopathy. V gene TRBV12-3 or TRBV12-4 combines with J gene TRBJ2-5; D not resolved. What was sequenced was blood. The CDR3 DNA follows: TGTGCCAGCAGTTTCGAAGGTCCTTCACAGTACTTC. It translates to CASSFEGPSQYF.